Each of the 10 T cell receptor beta chains below was sequenced from the same sample in a study of T cells after yellow fever vaccination (dated by TCRdb to between 2017 and 2020). The sample's treatment or condition label, decoded: live attenuated yellow fever vaccine strain. The receptor library was made with 5' RACE. TCRdb records Illumina HiSeq 2500 as the sequencer. TCRdb itself trimmed the public reads at Q25 with fastp, ran MiXCR and retained productive beta chains. Rows are unified per CDR3 protein, each entry keeping the most common DNA and genes. Within this sample are 450,000 to 600,000 distinct CDR3 sequences, with about 15% of them counted one time only. The ten largest clones add up to roughly 17% of the sample. The starting material was PBMCs, obtained 4 to 5 days after the first yellow fever vaccination. All receptors come from a man younger than 35 who received the YFV17D yellow fever vaccine.

The chain links TRBV12-3 or TRBV12-4 to TRBJ2-5; either TRBD1 or TRBD2 may supply D (6 bases each). The CDR3 has 18 residues. The V gene lost 6 bases and the J gene lost 2 bases, with 25 bases spanning the gap. In nucleotides, the CDR3 is TGTGCCAGCAGCCGAGCCAGAGGGTCGGGGGCTGGTCAAGAGACCCAGTACTTC. It encodes CASSRARGSGAGQETQYF.

The table lists this clonotype with many counts. V gene TRBV10-3 combines with J gene TRBJ2-3; 12 nucleotides line up with TRBD2. V was pared by 0 bases and J by 3 bases, with 13 bases of the junction left unmatched. In germline, CDR1 is ENHRY, CDR2 SYGVKD. The CDR3 totals 20 residues. The CDR3 sequence is CAISESPTTTSGGYTDTQYF. The CDR3 nucleotides read TGTGCCATCAGTGAGTCCCCCACGACGACTAGCGGGGGCTATACAGATACGCAGTATTTT.

V usage is TRBV5-1 and J usage is TRBJ2-1, with D tentatively TRBD2 (6 bases). The CDR3 sequence is 14 residues long. Per germline, CDR1 SGHRS and CDR2 YFSETQ. V lost 7 bases and J 4 bases, leaving 15 bases between the germline ends. DNA for the CDR3: TGCGCCAGCGCCGGGACTGCCCCTTACAATGAGCAGTTCTTC. Its protein product is CASAGTAPYNEQFF.

This clonotype was counted between two and nine times. V is TRBV27 and J is TRBJ2-3, with a tentative D call TRBD1 (6 bases). Germline values: CDR1 MNHEY, CDR2 SMNVEV (reference sequence). The CDR3 loop spans 16 amino acids. Trimming left V 1 base short and J 7 bases short, with 18 bases between. The CDR3 sequence is CASSLFAGAQLYTQYF. As DNA, the CDR3 is TGTGCCAGCAGTTTATTTGCAGGGGCCCAACTTTATACGCAGTATTTT.

The chain is built from TRBV4-3 and TRBJ2-5; TRBD2 aligns across 8 bases. V was clipped by 4 bases and J by 5 bases; unmatched bases: 6. There are 14 residues in the CDR3. Germline V lookup: CDR1 LGHNA, CDR2 YSLEER. The CDR3 DNA is TGCGCCAGCAGCCCCGGACTAGCTGTCGAGACCCAGTACTTC. Translated: CASSPGLAVETQYF.

This clonotype was detected ten times or more. The chain employs TRBV12-3 or TRBV12-4 and TRBJ1-5; D remains ambiguous. This CDR3 is 16 amino acids long. V was cut by 4 bases and J by 5 bases, with 18 bases left in between. This CDR3 reads CASSSSGGWIDQPQHF. Written as DNA, the CDR3 is TGTGCCAGCAGTTCCTCGGGAGGGTGGATCGATCAGCCCCAGCATTTT.

The chain carries TRBV6-5 and TRBJ2-3, with TRBD2 matching 13 bases. Germline CDR1 and CDR2: MNHEY and SVGAGI. The CDR3 runs to 15 residues. After removal of 3 bases from V and 6 bases from J, the junction contained 3 bases not matched to a gene. Here the CDR3 DNA reads TGTGCCAGCAGTTATGAACTAGCGGGGGGGGATACGCAGTATTTT. It yields the protein CASSYELAGGDTQYF.

This clonotype occurred many times. V usage is TRBV18 and J usage is TRBJ2-3; a possible D gene is TRBD1 (6 bases). The germline gives CDR1 KGHSH, CDR2 LQKENI. The CDR3 sequence is 14 residues long. Trimming took 3 bases from V and 7 from J, leaving 14 bases between them. CDR3 in amino acids: CASSPRQGLNTQYF. CDR3 DNA sequence: TGTGCCAGCTCACCCCGGCAGGGGTTGAATACGCAGTATTTT. Based on the CDR3 plus reference TRBV18 and TRBJ2-3, the full variable domain is NAGVMQNPRHLVRRRGQEARLRCSPMKGHSHVYWYRQLPEEGLKFMVYLQKENIIDESGMPKERFSAEFPKEGPSILRIQQVVRGDSAAYFCASSPRQGLNTQYFGPGTRLTVL.

This chain uses TRBV12-3 or TRBV12-4 with TRBJ1-6, with D maybe TRBD1 (5 bases). The CDR3 is 11 residues long. The V end was cut by 4 bases, the J end by 16 bases, with 11 bases between. The CDR3 DNA sequence: TGTGCCAGCAGTTGGGGGGAATCTCTCCACTTT. It is translated as CASSWGESLHF.

This clonotype was seen a single time. The chain recombines TRBV4-3 with TRBJ1-4; unclear D gene. The germline CDR1 and CDR2 sequences are LGHNA and YSLEER. The CDR3 consists of 14 residues. With 0 bases removed from V and 8 bases from J, the gap between germline ends came to 10 bases. The CDR3 here is CASSQDGSREKLFF. CDR3 DNA sequence: TGCGCCAGCAGCCAAGATGGCAGTCGAGAAAAACTGTTTTTT.